One sample yielded the 16 T cell receptor beta chains listed below, sequenced in a study of blood T cell repertoires in COVID-19. Clones were read by immunoSEQ multiplex PCR, and TCRdb kept only the in-frame ones, dropping some. This sample yields 200,000 to 250,000 clones, of which 83% are seen a single time; 2.6% belongs to the top ten. Sequencing was carried out using peripheral blood. The receptors come from a woman in her 70s with active or convalescent COVID-19.

This chain's CDR3 is CASSLFTGVYGYTF. In nucleotides, the CDR3 is TGTGCCAGCAGTCTTTTCACAGGAGTTTATGGCTACACCTTC. V usage is TRBV5-4 and J usage is TRBJ1-2, with D tentatively TRBD1 (5 bases). Germline values: CDR1 SGHNT, CDR2 YYREEE (reference sequence). The CDR3 is 14 residues long. Trimming removed 5 bases at V and 5 bases at J, with 16 bases between.

The chain joins TRBV30 to TRBJ1-3; TRBD1 aligns across 9 bases. The CDR3 runs to 13 residues. V lost 0 bases to trimming and J lost 8 bases; unmatched junction nucleotides: 2. Germline CDR1 is GTSNPN and CDR2 is SVGIG (reference sequence). CDR3 bases: TGTGCCTGGAGTGTACAGGGGGCTGACACCATATATTTT. This sequence encodes CAWSVQGADTIYF.

The count of this clone is one. This chain joins TRBV4-1 and TRBJ2-5; 9 nucleotides agree with TRBD2. V lost 0 bases and J lost 4; bases outside the gene matches: 6. The CDR3 is made up of 16 amino acids. CDR1 is MGHRA, CDR2 YSYEKL, per germline. The CDR3 DNA reads TGCGCCAGCAGCCAAGATAGCGGGAGTTTGGGAGAGACCCAGTACTTC. Translation: CASSQDSGSLGETQYF.

The V gene is TRBV27, the J gene TRBJ1-4; 8 bases fit TRBD1. V lost 10 bases, J lost 6 bases, and 13 bases stayed unmatched. The CDR3 totals 15 residues. Germline lookup yields CDR1 MNHEY and CDR2 SMNVEV (reference sequence). CDR3 protein: CATSRRTGIDEKLFF. CDR3 bases: TGTGCCACCTCGAGGAGGACAGGGATTGATGAAAAACTGTTTTTT.

The chain uses TRBV6-2 or TRBV6-3 and TRBJ1-2; D not certain. This CDR3 is built from 13 residues. Germline CDR1 reads MNHEY; CDR2 reads SVGEGT. V lost 2 bases, J lost 4 bases, and 8 bases lay in between. The CDR3 nucleotides are TGTGCCAGCAGTTACGGGCAGATCTATGGCTACACCTTC. Residues: CASSYGQIYGYTF.

The chain joins TRBV6-5 to TRBJ1-5; possibly TRBD1 for D (6 bases). CDR3 length: 14 amino acids. The germline CDR1 and CDR2 sequences are MNHEY and SVGAGI. V lost 7 bases to trimming and J lost 6 bases, with 16 bases between them. The CDR3 sequence: CASIGTSTPQPQHF. The CDR3 nucleotides are TGTGCCAGCATCGGGACATCGACCCCTCAGCCCCAGCATTTT.

The genes are TRBV28 and TRBJ1-3; TRBD1 agrees at 7 bases. From germline, CDR1 is MDHEN and CDR2 SYDVKM. This CDR3 is 14 amino acids long. Trimming at V came to 6 bases and at J to 2 bases, leaving 4 bases not matched to a gene. CDR3 in amino acids: CASSDRGPGNTIYF. The CDR3 DNA sequence: TGTGCCAGCAGCGATAGGGGGCCTGGAAACACCATATATTTT.

This chain connects TRBV19 to TRBJ2-2, with 7 bases fitting TRBD1. This CDR3 has 14 amino acids. Germline trimming cut 9 bases from V and 2 bases from J; bases unmatched to any gene: 6. Germline lookup yields CDR1 LNHDA and CDR2 SQIVND (reference sequence). The DNA of the CDR3 is TGTGCCAGCCAGACAGGGCAAAACACCGGGGAGCTGTTTTTT. It encodes CASQTGQNTGELFF.

V gene TRBV19 combines with J gene TRBJ2-3; TRBD2 aligns across 9 bases. The CDR3 contains 17 residues. The ends lost 4 bases at V and 3 bases at J; junction bases unmatched: 11. The germline CDR1 and CDR2 sequences are LNHDA and SQIVND (reference sequence). The CDR3 spells CASSSGGAWFGTDTQYF. The DNA of the CDR3 is TGTGCCAGTAGTAGCGGGGGGGCCTGGTTTGGGACAGATACGCAGTATTTT.

The rearrangement uses TRBV3-1 (or the pseudogene TRBV3-2) and TRBJ2-1, with 8 bases matching TRBD2. CDR1 is LGHDT and CDR2 is YNNKEL in the germline V gene (reference sequence). This CDR3 spans 14 amino acids. The V gene end was trimmed by 4 bases and the J gene end by 1 base; junction bases not matched to a gene: 0. The CDR3 loop is CASSLAGSYNEQFF. DNA for the CDR3: TGTGCCAGCAGCCTAGCGGGGTCCTACAATGAGCAGTTCTTC.

The chain combines TRBV19 with TRBJ1-6; D gene ambiguous. The CDR3 has 16 amino acids. Trimming pared 4 bases from V and 11 bases from J, leaving 21 bases between. The V gene's germline CDR1 is LNHDA and CDR2 SQIVND (reference sequence). CDR3 region: CASSTSAWQVRTPLHF. In DNA, the CDR3 is TGTGCCAGTAGTACCTCCGCGTGGCAGGTACGGACACCCCTCCACTTT. Full variable domain (missing parts from reference TRBV19 and TRBJ1-6): DGGITQSPKYLFRKEGQNVTLSCEQNLNHDAMYWYRQDPGQGLRLIYYSQIVNDFQKGDIAEGYSVSREKKESFPLTVTSAQKNPTAFYLCASSTSAWQVRTPLHFGNGTRLTVT.

V usage is TRBV11-2 and J usage is TRBJ2-3; tentative D call: TRBD1 (5 bases). Trimming cost V 0 bases and J 5 bases, with 6 bases left between them. In germline, CDR1 is SGHAT, CDR2 FQNNGV. The length of the CDR3 is 13 residues. The CDR3 reads CASSLDREDTQYF. CDR3 DNA: TGTGCCAGCAGCTTAGACAGGGAAGATACGCAGTATTTT.

This clone was recorded a few times. This chain uses TRBV5-1 with TRBJ1-4; 7 bases are shared with TRBD1. Germline trimming cut 5 bases from V and 6 bases from J; bases unmatched to any gene: 13. Germline V gene sequence: CDR1 SGHRS, CDR2 YFSETQ. There are 16 residues in the CDR3. The CDR3, as DNA: TGCGCCAGCAGGCAACTCTCCGGGACAGACTATGAAAAACTGTTTTTT. It specifies CASRQLSGTDYEKLFF.

The chain joins TRBV9 to TRBJ2-1; TRBD1 might be the D (5 bases). The CDR3 is 16 amino acids. Germline-derived CDR1 and CDR2 are SGDLS and YYNGEE. Trimming removed 0 bases at V and 6 bases at J, with 16 bases between. The CDR3 loop reads CASSVVRGLTGNEQFF. The CDR3 nucleotides are TGTGCCAGCAGCGTAGTTAGGGGCTTGACGGGCAATGAGCAGTTCTTC.

This chain links TRBV10-3 with TRBJ2-1; TRBD2 matches at 8 bases. V lost 8 bases to trimming and J lost 7 bases; unmatched junction nucleotides: 4. Germline lookup yields CDR1 ENHRY and CDR2 SYGVKD. The CDR3 spans 12 residues. This CDR3 reads CAISGTSNEQFF. In DNA form, the CDR3 reads TGTGCCATCTCCGGGACTAGTAATGAGCAGTTCTTC.

The chain carries TRBV5-1 and TRBJ1-6, with 7 bases aligning to TRBD1. Germline V gene data show CDR1 as SGHRS and CDR2 as YFSETQ. V lost 4 bases, J lost 6 bases, and 4 bases stayed unmatched. This CDR3 comprises 14 residues. CDR3 in amino acids: CASSRDRSNSPLHF. CDR3 in DNA: TGCGCCAGCAGCCGGGACAGAAGTAATTCACCCCTCCACTTT. Combining the CDR3 with reference TRBV5-1 and TRBJ1-6 gives the whole variable domain KAGVTQTPRYLIKTRGQQVTLSCSPISGHRSVSWYQQTPGQGLQFLFEYFSETQRNKGNFPGRFSGRQFSNSRSEMNVSTLELGDSALYLCASSRDRSNSPLHFGNGTRLTVT.